The source of this T cell receptor beta chain is a study of blood T cell repertoires in COVID-19. Assay used: immunoSEQ multiplex PCR; TCRdb lists only in-frame clones, some missing. The sample yields some 160,000 clones, roughly 93% seen once. J was trimmed by 10 bases and V by 2 bases; bases with no gene match: 6. The germline V gene has CDR1 SGHNT and CDR2 YYREEE (reference sequence). The CDR3 contains 14 residues. This chain connects TRBV5-4 to TRBJ1-6, with TRBD1 identical over 7 bases. Material for sequencing was peripheral blood. This TCR derives from a man between 18 and 29 years old with acute or convalescent COVID-19. CDR3 residues: CASSLEGGGSPLHF. The CDR3 DNA follows: TGTGCCAGCAGCTTAGAAGGGGGCGGATCACCCCTCCACTTT. The full variable domain, with the rest looked up from reference TRBV5-4 and TRBJ1-6, is ETGVTQSPTHLIKTRGQQVTLRCSSQSGHNTVSWYQQALGQGPQFIFQYYREEENGRGNFPPRFSGLQFPNYSSELNVNALELDDSALYLCASSLEGGGSPLHFGNGTRLTVT.